This T cell receptor (beta chain) was profiled in a study of CD8+CD57+ T cells in acquired aplastic anemia. Across the study: Each DNA sample taken from sorted CD4+ and CD8+ cells came to roughly 3.5 ug on average.

This clonotype showed up many times. Its target is not known. Findings of the study overall: Patients versus controls showed no significant CD8+ Simpson's diversity difference. Both patients and controls carried the same twenty-nine CD8+ CDR3 sequences.

CDR3 and TCR beta VDJ profiling relied on a genomic DNA template. TCRdb recomputed calls from the reads with MiXCR, one row per CDR3 protein. This sample has some 200,000 distinct CDR3 sequences, with about 37% found just once. Trimming cost V 1 base and J 3 bases; bases outside gene matches: 10. The CDR3 covers 17 residues. Per germline, CDR1 SQVTM and CDR2 ANQGSEA. The specimen sequenced was sorted CD4+, CD8+, or CD8+CD57+ T cells (not recorded which) from PBMCs. This clonotype was obtained from a human donor in good health, serving as a control. The chain has TRBV29-1 and TRBJ1-2; 11 bases map to TRBD1. The CDR3 DNA is TGCAGCGTTGAAGCAATCTCAGGACAGGGGGCATACTATGGCTACACCTTC. Residues: CSVEAISGQGAYYGYTF.